This TCR beta chain was captured in a study of blood T cells in healthy people across ages. There are a few counts of this clonotype. The target antigen is unknown. Study-level points and caveats: Both higher diversity and more naive CD4+ cells marked long-lived donors when set against aged donors.

Primers used in a second PCR of about 7 to 11 cycles were a sample-barcoded 5' primer and a J-beta primer mix. MiXCR, run by TCRdb on the 5' RACE reads, gives a single entry per CDR3 protein. This table holds about 970,000 distinct CDR3 sequences, approximately 50% found once. The V gene lost 1 base and the J gene lost 4 bases, with 4 bases spanning the gap. Germline V gene sequence: CDR1 MNHNS, CDR2 SASEGT. The CDR3 length is 12 residues. The sequencing input was blood. J is TRBJ2-5 and V is TRBV6-1; D unclear. This receptor was obtained from a woman aged 55-70 years in good health. CDR3 protein: CASSEVGETQYF. DNA of the CDR3: TGTGCCAGCAGTGAAGTCGGAGAGACCCAGTACTTC.